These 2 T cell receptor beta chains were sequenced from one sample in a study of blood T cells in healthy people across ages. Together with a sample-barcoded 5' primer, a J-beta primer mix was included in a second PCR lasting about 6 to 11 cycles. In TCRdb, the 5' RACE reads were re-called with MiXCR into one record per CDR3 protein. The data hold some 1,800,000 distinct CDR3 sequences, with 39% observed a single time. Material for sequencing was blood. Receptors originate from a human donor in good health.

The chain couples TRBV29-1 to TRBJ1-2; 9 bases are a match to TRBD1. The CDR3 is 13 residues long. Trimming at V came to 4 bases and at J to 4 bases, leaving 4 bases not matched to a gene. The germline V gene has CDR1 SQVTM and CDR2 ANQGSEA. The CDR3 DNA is TGCAGCGTTGCAGGACAGGGGATCTATGGCTACACCTTC. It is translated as CSVAGQGIYGYTF.

The CDR3 loop reads CASRGTPNTGELFF. CDR3 nucleotide sequence: TGCGCCAGCAGGGGGACACCGAACACCGGGGAGCTGTTTTTT. The chain uses TRBV5-1 and TRBJ2-2; possible D gene TRBD1, 6 bases. Trimming shortened V by 5 bases and J by 0 bases, and 8 bases separated the two germline ends. The V gene's germline CDR1 is SGHRS and CDR2 YFSETQ. The CDR3 consists of 14 residues.